This is a list of T cell receptor beta chains from one sample in a study of blood T cell repertoires in COVID-19. The assay was immunoSEQ multiplex PCR, and TCRdb's table has in-frame clones only and misses some. Of about 88,000 clones listed, approximately 90% are singletons. Sequencing input: peripheral blood. These receptors were obtained from a male donor with acute or convalescent COVID-19. The CDR3 runs from the conserved cysteine through the conserved F or W. A D gene is named only where the DNA matches it firmly.

V: TRBV18; D: NA; J: TRBJ2-7; CDR3: CASSPGGISREYEQYF
V: TRBV6-5; D: NA; J: TRBJ2-1; CDR3: CASSYSGLEQFF
V: TRBV7-3; D: NA; J: TRBJ2-7; CDR3: CASSLNPRGEQYF
V: TRBV5-8; D: TRBD1; J: TRBJ1-4; CDR3: CASRRDSVFATNEKLFF
V: TRBV5-4; D: NA; J: TRBJ1-2; CDR3: CASSLGTGYTF
V: TRBV19; D: TRBD1; J: TRBJ2-1; CDR3: CASTLVTGGNEQFF
V: TRBV11-2; D: NA; J: TRBJ1-2; CDR3: CASGRGYYGYTF
V: TRBV7-3; D: NA; J: TRBJ1-6; CDR3: CASSNSPRPESPLHF
V: TRBV4-2; D: TRBD1; J: TRBJ1-1; CDR3: CASSQDPTGLNTEAFF
V: TRBV19; D: TRBD1; J: TRBJ2-3; CDR3: CASGLEGQPTDTQYF
V: TRBV2; D: TRBD1; J: TRBJ2-1; CDR3: CASIRTGINEQFF
V: TRBV7-8; D: NA; J: TRBJ2-2; CDR3: CASRLDWNTGELFF
V: TRBV6-6; D: NA; J: TRBJ2-1; CDR3: CASSSTSHEQFF
V: TRBV5-1; D: TRBD1; J: TRBJ1-2; CDR3: CASSLGQGFDGYTF
V: TRBV18; D: NA; J: TRBJ1-1; CDR3: CASSPAGNTEAFF